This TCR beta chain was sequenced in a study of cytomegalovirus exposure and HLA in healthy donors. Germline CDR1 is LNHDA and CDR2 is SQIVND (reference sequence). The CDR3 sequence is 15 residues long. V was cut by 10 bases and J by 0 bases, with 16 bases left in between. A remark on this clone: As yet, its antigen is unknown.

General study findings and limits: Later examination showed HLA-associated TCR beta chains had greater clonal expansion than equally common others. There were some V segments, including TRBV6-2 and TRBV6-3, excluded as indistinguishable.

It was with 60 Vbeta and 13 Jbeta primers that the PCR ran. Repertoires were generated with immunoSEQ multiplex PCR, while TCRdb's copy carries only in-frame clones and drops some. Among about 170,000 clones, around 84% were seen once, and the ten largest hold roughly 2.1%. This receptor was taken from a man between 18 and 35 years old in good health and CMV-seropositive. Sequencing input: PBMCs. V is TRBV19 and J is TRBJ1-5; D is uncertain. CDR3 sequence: CATDTSSYSNQPQHF. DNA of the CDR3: TGTGCCACAGACACGAGCAGCTATAGCAATCAGCCCCAGCATTTT.